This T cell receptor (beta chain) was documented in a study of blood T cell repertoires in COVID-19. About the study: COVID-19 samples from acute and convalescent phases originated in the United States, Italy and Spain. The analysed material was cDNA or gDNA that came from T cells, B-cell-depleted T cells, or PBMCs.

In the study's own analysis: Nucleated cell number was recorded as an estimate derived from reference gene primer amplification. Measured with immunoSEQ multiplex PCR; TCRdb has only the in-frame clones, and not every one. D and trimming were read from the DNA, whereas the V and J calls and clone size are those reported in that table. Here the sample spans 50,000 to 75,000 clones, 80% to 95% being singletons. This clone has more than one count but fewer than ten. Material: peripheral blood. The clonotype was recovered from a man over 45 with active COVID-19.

The CDR3 protein is CALPPGDCSYEQYF. CDR3 nucleotides: TGCGCTTTACCCCCCGGGGACTGCTCCTACGAGCAGTACTTC. This sequence joins TRBV23-1 and TRBJ2-7; a possible D gene is TRBD2 (6 bases). TRBV23-1 is flagged as an ORF with uncertain function. The CDR3 is 14 residues long.